This passage covers 28 T cell receptor beta chains from one sample sequenced in a study of blood T cells in healthy people across ages. Alongside a J-beta primer mix, a sample-barcoded 5' primer served in a second PCR lasting about 6 to 12 cycles. TCRdb fed the 5' RACE reads into MiXCR, producing one record per CDR3 protein. The sample contains about 940,000 distinct CDR3 sequences, under 50% of which appear only once. The sequencing sample was made of blood. Receptors were obtained from a man aged 30 to 39 in good health.

V gene TRBV28 combines with J gene TRBJ1-1; no clear D. The germline V gene has CDR1 MDHEN and CDR2 SYDVKM. This CDR3 comprises 14 residues. Trimming pared 8 bases from V and 2 bases from J, leaving 15 bases between. CDR3 sequence reads: CASRPTGSNTEAFF. CDR3 coding DNA: TGTGCCAGCCGCCCCACGGGAAGCAACACTGAAGCTTTCTTT.

Of note for this clonotype: Compared with germline, one end of the junction differs, possibly owing to a read error. V gene TRBV25-1 combines with J gene TRBJ2-4, with D possibly being TRBD2 (6 bases). CDR1 and CDR2 from the germline V gene are MGHDK and SYGVNS. This CDR3 is built from 13 residues. The DNA of the CDR3 is TGTGCCAGCAGTGAAGGAGGGTCTGGCGAGCAGTGCTTC. Translated: CASSEGGSGEQCF.

This chain's CDR3 is CASSGLVSSYNSPLHF. The CDR3 DNA follows: TGTGCCAGCAGCGGTTTAGTTAGCTCCTATAATTCACCCCTCCACTTT. The chain is built from TRBV7-3 and TRBJ1-6; unclear D gene. The germline V and J ends were trimmed by 5 bases and 0 bases, with 11 bases remaining between them. Germline CDR1 and CDR2: SGHTA and FQGTGA. This CDR3 contains 16 residues.

The chain is built from TRBV20-1 and TRBJ1-4; D call uncertain. Trimming removed 5 bases at V and 0 bases at J, with 7 bases between. The CDR3 loop spans 13 amino acids. Germline values: CDR1 DFQATT, CDR2 SNEGSKA (reference sequence). CDR3 in amino acids: CSASPTTNEKLFF. CDR3 sequence (DNA): TGCAGTGCTTCTCCCACAACTAATGAAAAACTGTTTTTT.

The genes are TRBV6-6 and TRBJ2-3; TRBD1 aligns across 7 bases. J gave up 0 bases and V 0 bases, and 0 bases lay outside the gene matches. Germline V gives CDR1 MNHNY, CDR2 SVGAGI (reference sequence). The CDR3 sequence is 15 residues long. In DNA, the CDR3 is TGTGCCAGCAGTTACTCGGGACAGAGCACAGATACGCAGTATTTT. This codes for CASSYSGQSTDTQYF.

About this clonotype: Relative to the germline gene, one junction end is altered; a read error may explain this. This chain connects TRBV2 to TRBJ2-1, with D possibly being TRBD1 (6 bases). The CDR3 is 15 residues long. Germline CDR1 and CDR2: SNHLY and FYNNEI. The CDR3 here is CASSVRQAPYNERFF. CDR3 in DNA: TGTGCCAGCAGTGTAAGACAGGCACCCTACAATGAGCGGTTCTTC.

This rearrangement joins TRBV15 to TRBJ1-1, with 8 bases aligning to TRBD1. CDR1 is LNHNV and CDR2 is YYDKDF in the germline V gene (reference sequence). The CDR3 runs to 15 residues. The J segment lost 6 bases and the V segment lost 2 bases, leaving 8 bases of the junction unmatched. The CDR3 nucleotides read TGTGCCACCAGCAGACAGACAGGGGTGGGCGCTGAAGCTTTCTTT. Residues: CATSRQTGVGAEAFF.

This clonotype was seen only a few times. The V and J genes are TRBV27 and TRBJ1-1, with no clear D. The CDR3 covers 15 residues. Per germline, CDR1 MNHEY and CDR2 SMNVEV (reference sequence). V was pared by 3 bases and J by 3 bases, with 14 bases between. CDR3 bases: TGTGCCAGCAGTTTGACTCACCCCGCGGACACTGAAGCTTTCTTT. This gives the protein CASSLTHPADTEAFF.

This clonotype turned up a few times. The rearrangement joins TRBV3-1 to TRBJ2-3; 9 nucleotides match TRBD2. Germline CDR1 and CDR2: LGHDT and YNNKEL (reference sequence). With 2 bases clipped from V and 4 bases from J, the junction kept 7 bases outside the gene matches. CDR3 length: 16 amino acids. CDR3 loop: CASSQQRGAIADTQYF. Here the CDR3 DNA reads TGTGCCAGCAGCCAACAGCGGGGGGCCATAGCAGATACGCAGTATTTT.

The V gene is TRBV3-1, the J gene TRBJ2-7; 7 nucleotides line up with TRBD2. The CDR3 runs to 11 residues. The germline CDR1 and CDR2 sequences are LGHDT and YNNKEL (reference sequence). Germline trimming cut 5 bases from V and 9 bases from J; bases unmatched to any gene: 4. Here the CDR3 reads CASSAWEGQYF. DNA of the CDR3: TGTGCCAGCAGCGCCTGGGAGGGGCAGTACTTC.

In this sample, this clonotype turned up many times. The chain combines TRBV10-3 with TRBJ1-1; 9 bases agree with TRBD1. Germline V gene data show CDR1 as ENHRY and CDR2 as SYGVKD. Trimming cost V 6 bases and J 0 bases; bases outside gene matches: 5. This CDR3 contains 15 residues. This chain's CDR3 is CAIRGGQGVNTEAFF. The CDR3 nucleotides read TGTGCCATCAGGGGGGGACAGGGAGTGAACACTGAAGCTTTCTTT.

The chain uses TRBV6-2 or TRBV6-3 and TRBJ1-1; D is ambiguous. Trimming cost V 6 bases and J 10 bases, with 18 bases left between them. The CDR3 is 13 residues long. Germline V gene lookup returns CDR1 MNHEY and CDR2 SVGEGT. The CDR3 sequence is CASRPAGGMGAFF. CDR3 in DNA: TGTGCCAGCAGACCTGCGGGTGGGATGGGAGCTTTCTTT.

The rearrangement uses TRBV18 and TRBJ1-4, with D unresolved. The CDR3 is 15 amino acids. The V gene lost 1 base and the J gene lost 0 bases, with 6 bases spanning the gap. Germline CDR1 is KGHSH and CDR2 is LQKENI. The DNA of the CDR3 is TGTGCCAGCTCACCACTCATCTCAACTAATGAAAAACTGTTTTTT. Translation gives CASSPLISTNEKLFF.

In its sample, this clonotype was seen once. The chain joins TRBV6-2 or TRBV6-3 to TRBJ1-3, with a tentative D call TRBD1 (5 bases). This CDR3 contains 13 residues. The ends were cut back, 6 bases at V and 0 bases at J, with 6 bases in the middle. Germline V lookup: CDR1 MNHEY, CDR2 SVGEGT. This CDR3 is CASRQASGNTIYF. In DNA form, the CDR3 reads TGTGCCAGCAGACAGGCCTCTGGAAACACCATATATTTT.

This clonotype occurred once. The chain carries TRBV4-1 and TRBJ2-7, with 15 bases fitting TRBD2. Matching the DNA end better, TRBJ2-5 makes the J call doubtful. Per germline, CDR1 MGHRA and CDR2 YSYEKL. The CDR3 totals 17 residues. The CDR3 loop reads CASRKGLAGGMRKTQYF. CDR3 DNA sequence: TGCGCCAGCAGAAAAGGACTAGCGGGGGGGATGAGAAAGACCCAGTACTTC.

This clonotype was recorded a few times. The V and J genes are TRBV5-4 and TRBJ2-1; D is perhaps TRBD2 (7 bases). This CDR3 has 16 residues. V lost 0 bases to trimming and J lost 1 base, with 11 bases between them. Germline CDR1 SGHNT, CDR2 YYREEE (reference sequence). CDR3: CASSLEGGRSYNEQFF. CDR3 sequence (DNA): TGTGCCAGCAGCTTGGAGGGGGGGCGGTCCTACAATGAGCAGTTCTTC.

This clonotype was detected a few times. The chain links TRBV24-1 to TRBJ2-7, with 7 bases identical to TRBD1. Germline loops: CDR1 KGHDR, CDR2 SFDVKD. Trimming took 4 bases from V and 3 from J; bases not matched to a gene: 5. The CDR3 consists of 14 residues. CDR3 protein: CATSESGTDYEQYF. Written as DNA, the CDR3 is TGTGCCACCAGTGAGTCCGGGACAGACTACGAGCAGTACTTC.

This clonotype was seen only a few times. V usage is TRBV3-1 and J usage is TRBJ1-6; D unresolved. The CDR3 sequence is 14 residues long. V lost 0 bases and J 8 bases, leaving 8 bases between the germline ends. Germline V gene sequence: CDR1 LGHDT, CDR2 YNNKEL (reference sequence). Written as DNA, the CDR3 is TGTGCCAGCAGCCAAGAGGCTGAACATTCACCCCTCCACTTT. Translating it yields CASSQEAEHSPLHF.

This clonotype turned up a few times. The chain recombines TRBV25-1 with TRBJ1-4; tentative D call: TRBD1 (5 bases). CDR1 and CDR2 from the germline V gene are MGHDK and SYGVNS. CDR3 length: 17 amino acids. V lost 3 bases to trimming and J lost 0 bases, with 14 bases between them. The CDR3 DNA sequence: TGTGCCAGCAGTGATCCTTTGGGGGGTGCAACTAATGAAAAACTGTTTTTT. This gives the protein CASSDPLGGATNEKLFF.

The chain recombines TRBV7-2 with TRBJ1-2; D gene unclear. Trimming took off 4 bases at V and 4 bases at J, with 13 bases between the two ends. Per germline, CDR1 SGHTA and CDR2 FQGNSA. The CDR3 runs to 14 residues. The CDR3 nucleotides are TGTGCCAGCAGCTCCCCCAACAGCCCCTATGGCTACACCTTC. Protein product: CASSSPNSPYGYTF.

The gene calls are TRBV21-1 and TRBJ2-7. TRBV21-1 is designated a pseudogene. This CDR3 comprises 15 residues. The CDR3 region is CASSIARGSPNEQYF. The CDR3 region has the DNA TGTGCCAGCAGCATCGCACGGGGATCCCCCAACGAGCAGTACTTC.

The table lists this clonotype with a few counts. The chain couples TRBV20-1 to TRBJ2-7; possibly TRBD1 for D (5 bases). The germline V gene has CDR1 DFQATT and CDR2 SNEGSKA (reference sequence). CDR3 size: 15 residues. The V gene lost 4 bases and the J gene lost 2 bases, with 18 bases spanning the gap. CDR3 sequence reads: CSATPLGRAAYEQYF. CDR3 DNA sequence: TGCAGTGCTACCCCCCTGGGCAGGGCAGCCTACGAGCAGTACTTC.

The chain carries TRBV20-1 and TRBJ2-4, with 7 positions matching TRBD2. The CDR3 has 15 residues. Germline lookup yields CDR1 DFQATT and CDR2 SNEGSKA (reference sequence). Trimming at V came to 6 bases and at J to 0 bases, leaving 8 bases not matched to a gene. The CDR3 here is CSAIGLGEAKNIQYF. As DNA, the CDR3 is TGCAGTGCAATCGGACTAGGGGAAGCCAAAAACATTCAGTACTTC.

This chain links TRBV29-1 with TRBJ2-5; TRBD1 or TRBD2 may be the D gene (6 bases each). V was trimmed by 6 bases and J by 4 bases, leaving 18 bases between them. In germline, CDR1 is SQVTM, CDR2 ANQGSEA. The CDR3 spans 14 residues. The CDR3, as DNA: TGCAGCGTGGGGGAAGGGGGAGGAGGAGAGACCCAGTACTTC. It codes for CSVGEGGGGETQYF. Full variable domain (rest looked up from reference TRBV29-1 and TRBJ2-5): SAVISQKPSRDICQRGTSLTIQCQVDSQVTMMFWYRQQPGQSLTLIATANQGSEATYESGFVIDKFPISRPNLTFSTLTVSNMSPEDSSIYLCSVGEGGGGETQYFGPGTRLLVL.

V and J are TRBV7-2 and TRBJ2-7, with D maybe TRBD2 (6 bases). V gave up 6 bases and J gave up 4 bases, with 13 bases separating them. The CDR3 has 13 residues. The V gene's germline CDR1 is SGHTA and CDR2 FQGNSA. The CDR3 nucleotides read TGTGCCAGCAGATTGAAGAGCGGGTACGAGCAGTACTTC. Translation gives CASRLKSGYEQYF.

The chain recombines TRBV6-5 with TRBJ2-1; D might be TRBD1 or TRBD2, each matching 5 bases. V was clipped by 0 bases and J by 2 bases, with 11 bases between them. Looked up from germline, CDR1 is MNHEY and CDR2 is SVGAGI. The CDR3 is 16 amino acids. The DNA of the CDR3 is TGTGCCAGCAGTTACTCGAGGGGAGTTACCTACAATGAGCAGTTCTTC. It translates to CASSYSRGVTYNEQFF.

Comments on this clonotype: One end of the junction does not line up with germline, which may come from a read error. The genes are TRBV5-4 and TRBJ2-7; TRBD1 matches 8 bases. Looked up from germline, CDR1 is SGHNT and CDR2 is YYREEE (reference sequence). The CDR3 is made up of 13 amino acids. The DNA of the CDR3 is TGTGCCAGCAGATTGGACAGGGTGGGCGAGCAGTACTTC. Its protein is CASRLDRVGEQYF.

The rearrangement links TRBV10-3 to TRBJ2-3; 7 positions agree with TRBD2. This CDR3 spans 13 amino acids. CDR1 ENHRY and CDR2 SYGVKD come from the germline V gene. The CDR3 coding sequence is TGTGCTGGGGCGGGGGAACTGACAGATACGCAGTATTTT. Translation gives CAGAGELTDTQYF.